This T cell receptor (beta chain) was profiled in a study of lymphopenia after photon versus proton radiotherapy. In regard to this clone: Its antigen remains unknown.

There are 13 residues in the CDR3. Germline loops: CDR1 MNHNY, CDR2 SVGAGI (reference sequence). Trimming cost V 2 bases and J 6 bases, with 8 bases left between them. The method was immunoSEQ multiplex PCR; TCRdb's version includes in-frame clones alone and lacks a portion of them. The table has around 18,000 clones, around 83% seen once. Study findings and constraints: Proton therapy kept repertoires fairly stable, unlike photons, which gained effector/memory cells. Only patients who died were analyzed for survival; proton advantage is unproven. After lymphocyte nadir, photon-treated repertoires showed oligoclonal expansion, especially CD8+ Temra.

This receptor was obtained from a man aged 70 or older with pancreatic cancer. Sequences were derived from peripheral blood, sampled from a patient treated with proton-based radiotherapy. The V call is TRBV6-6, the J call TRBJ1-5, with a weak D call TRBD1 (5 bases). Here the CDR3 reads CASSYRGGQPQHF. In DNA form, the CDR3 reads TGTGCCAGCAGTTACAGGGGTGGTCAGCCCCAGCATTTT.